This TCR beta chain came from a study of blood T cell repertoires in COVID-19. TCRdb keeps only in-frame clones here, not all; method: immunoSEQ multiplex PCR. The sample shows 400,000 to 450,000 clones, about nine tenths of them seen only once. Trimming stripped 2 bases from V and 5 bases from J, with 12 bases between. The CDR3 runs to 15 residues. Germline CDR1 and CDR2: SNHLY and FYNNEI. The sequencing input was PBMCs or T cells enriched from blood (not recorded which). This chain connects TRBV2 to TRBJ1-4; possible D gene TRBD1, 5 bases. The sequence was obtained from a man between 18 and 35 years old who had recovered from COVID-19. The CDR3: CASSELGGENEKLFF. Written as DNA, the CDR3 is TGTGCCAGCAGTGAATTGGGGGGAGAGAATGAAAAACTGTTTTTT.